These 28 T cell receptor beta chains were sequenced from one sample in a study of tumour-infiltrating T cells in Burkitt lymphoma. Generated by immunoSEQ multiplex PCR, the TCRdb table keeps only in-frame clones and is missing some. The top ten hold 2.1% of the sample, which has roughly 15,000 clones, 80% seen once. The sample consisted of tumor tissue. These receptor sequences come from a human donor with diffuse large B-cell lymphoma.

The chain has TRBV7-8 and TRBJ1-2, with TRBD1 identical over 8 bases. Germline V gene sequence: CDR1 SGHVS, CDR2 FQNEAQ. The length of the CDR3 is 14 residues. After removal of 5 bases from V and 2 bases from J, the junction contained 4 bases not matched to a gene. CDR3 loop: CASSPDRDNYGYTF. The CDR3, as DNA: TGTGCCAGCAGCCCGGACAGGGACAACTATGGCTACACCTTC.

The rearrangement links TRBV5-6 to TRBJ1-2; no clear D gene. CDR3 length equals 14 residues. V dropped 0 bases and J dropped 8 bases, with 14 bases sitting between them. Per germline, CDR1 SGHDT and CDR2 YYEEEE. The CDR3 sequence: CASSLVQAQRGYTF. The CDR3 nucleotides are TGTGCCAGCAGCTTGGTGCAGGCCCAGCGGGGCTACACCTTC.

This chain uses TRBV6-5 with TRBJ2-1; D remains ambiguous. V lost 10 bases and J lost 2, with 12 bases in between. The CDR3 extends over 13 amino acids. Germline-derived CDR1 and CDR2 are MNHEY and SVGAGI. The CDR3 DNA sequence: TGTGCCATTCTAAGGGATACCTACAATGAGCAGTTCTTC. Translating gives CAILRDTYNEQFF.

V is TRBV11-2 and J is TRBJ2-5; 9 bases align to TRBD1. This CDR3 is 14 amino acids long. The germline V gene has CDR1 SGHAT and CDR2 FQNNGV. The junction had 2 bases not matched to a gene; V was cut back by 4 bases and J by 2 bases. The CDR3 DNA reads TGTGCCAGCAGCTCGGGACAGGGACAAGAGACCCAGTACTTC. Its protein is CASSSGQGQETQYF.

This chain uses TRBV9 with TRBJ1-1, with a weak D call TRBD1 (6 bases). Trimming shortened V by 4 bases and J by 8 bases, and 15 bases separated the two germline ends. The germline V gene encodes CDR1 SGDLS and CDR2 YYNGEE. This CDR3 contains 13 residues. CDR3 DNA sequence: TGTGCCAGCAGCACCGACGGGACACGAGAAGCTTTCTTT. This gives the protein CASSTDGTREAFF.

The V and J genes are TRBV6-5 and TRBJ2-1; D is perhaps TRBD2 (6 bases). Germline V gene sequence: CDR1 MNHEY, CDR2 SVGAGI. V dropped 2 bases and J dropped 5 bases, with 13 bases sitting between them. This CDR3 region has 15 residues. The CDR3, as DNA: TGTGCCAGCAGTTACACCCAGGGAGGCAACAATGAGCAGTTCTTC. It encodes CASSYTQGGNNEQFF.

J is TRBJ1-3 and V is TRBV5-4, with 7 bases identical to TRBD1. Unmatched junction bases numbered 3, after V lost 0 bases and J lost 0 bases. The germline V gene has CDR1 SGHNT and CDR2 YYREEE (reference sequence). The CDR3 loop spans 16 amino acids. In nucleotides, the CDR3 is TGTGCCAGCAGCTTGGCAGGGGGGTTCTCTGGAAACACCATATATTTT. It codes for CASSLAGGFSGNTIYF.

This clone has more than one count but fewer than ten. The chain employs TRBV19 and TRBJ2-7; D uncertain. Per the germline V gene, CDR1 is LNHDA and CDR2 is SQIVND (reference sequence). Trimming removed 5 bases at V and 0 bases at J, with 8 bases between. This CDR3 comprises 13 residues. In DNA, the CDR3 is TGTGCCAGTAGTTACAGATACTCCTACGAGCAGTACTTC. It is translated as CASSYRYSYEQYF.

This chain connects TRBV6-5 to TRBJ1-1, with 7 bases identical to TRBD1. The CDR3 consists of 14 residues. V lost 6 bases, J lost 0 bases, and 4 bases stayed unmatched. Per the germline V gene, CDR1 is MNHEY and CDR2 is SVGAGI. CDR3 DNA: TGTGCCAGCAGGGTTGACAGGGTGAACACTGAAGCTTTCTTT. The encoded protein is CASRVDRVNTEAFF.

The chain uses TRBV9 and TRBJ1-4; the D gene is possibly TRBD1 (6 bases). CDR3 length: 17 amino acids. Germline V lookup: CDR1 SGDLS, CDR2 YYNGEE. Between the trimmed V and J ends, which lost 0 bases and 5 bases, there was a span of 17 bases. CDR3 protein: CASSVGRDGGGNEKLFF. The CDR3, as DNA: TGTGCCAGCAGCGTAGGACGGGATGGAGGGGGAAATGAAAAACTGTTTTTT. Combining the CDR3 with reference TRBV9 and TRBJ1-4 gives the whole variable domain DSGVTQTPKHLITATGQRVTLRCSPRSGDLSVYWYQQSLDQGLQFLIQYYNGEERAKGNILERFSAQQFPDLHSELNLSSLELGDSALYFCASSVGRDGGGNEKLFFGSGTQLSVL.

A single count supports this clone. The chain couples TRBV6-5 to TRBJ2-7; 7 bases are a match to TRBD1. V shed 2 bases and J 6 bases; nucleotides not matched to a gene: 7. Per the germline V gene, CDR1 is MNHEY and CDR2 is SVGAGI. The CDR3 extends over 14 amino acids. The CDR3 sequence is CASSYNQQGREQYF. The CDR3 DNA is TGTGCCAGCAGTTACAACCAACAGGGGCGCGAGCAGTACTTC.

The CDR3 loop reads CAISERLAGGLLEQYF. The CDR3 region has the DNA TGTGCCATCAGTGAGAGACTAGCGGGAGGCCTTTTGGAGCAGTACTTC. V gene TRBV10-3 combines with J gene TRBJ2-7; 13 nucleotides agree with TRBD2. Germline V gives CDR1 ENHRY, CDR2 SYGVKD. V lost 2 bases to trimming and J lost 7 bases; unmatched junction nucleotides: 8. The CDR3 length is 16 residues.

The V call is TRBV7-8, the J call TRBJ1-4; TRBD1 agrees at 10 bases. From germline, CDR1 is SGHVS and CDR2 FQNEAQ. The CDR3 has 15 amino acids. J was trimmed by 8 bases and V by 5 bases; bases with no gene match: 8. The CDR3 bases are TGTGCCAGCAGCCTAGGACAGGGGGGGAGGGAAAAACTGTTTTTT. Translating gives CASSLGQGGREKLFF.

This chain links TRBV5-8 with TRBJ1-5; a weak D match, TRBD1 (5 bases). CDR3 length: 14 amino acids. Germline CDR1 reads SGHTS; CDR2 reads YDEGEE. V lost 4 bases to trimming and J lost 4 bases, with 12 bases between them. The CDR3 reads CASSLLGVNQPQHF. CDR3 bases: TGTGCCAGCAGCCTCTTGGGGGTGAATCAGCCCCAGCATTTT.

CDR3 loop: CASSQGTSGSYEQYF. CDR3 DNA: TGTGCCAGCAGCCAAGGGACTAGCGGGAGTTACGAGCAGTACTTC. The chain joins TRBV5-4 to TRBJ2-7; the match to TRBD2 covers 14 bases. The CDR3 spans 15 residues. The germline gives CDR1 SGHNT, CDR2 YYREEE (reference sequence). V lost 4 bases to trimming and J lost 4 bases; unmatched junction nucleotides: 4. Supplemented by reference TRBV5-4 and TRBJ2-7, the full variable domain reads ETGVTQSPTHLIKTRGQQVTLRCSSQSGHNTVSWYQQALGQGPQFIFQYYREEENGRGNFPPRFSGLQFPNYSSELNVNALELDDSALYLCASSQGTSGSYEQYFGPGTRLTVT.

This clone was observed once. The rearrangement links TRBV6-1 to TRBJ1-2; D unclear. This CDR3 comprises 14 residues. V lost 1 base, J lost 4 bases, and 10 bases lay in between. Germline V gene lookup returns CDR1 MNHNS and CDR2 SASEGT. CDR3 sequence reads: CASSEGRITYGYTF. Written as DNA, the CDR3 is TGTGCCAGCAGTGAAGGGCGCATCACCTATGGCTACACCTTC.

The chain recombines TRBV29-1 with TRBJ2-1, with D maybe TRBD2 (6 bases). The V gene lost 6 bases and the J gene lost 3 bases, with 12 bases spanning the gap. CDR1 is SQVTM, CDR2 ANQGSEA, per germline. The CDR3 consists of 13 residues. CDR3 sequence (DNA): TGCAGCGTCGCGGGGTCAGGCTACAATGAGCAGTTCTTC. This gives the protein CSVAGSGYNEQFF.

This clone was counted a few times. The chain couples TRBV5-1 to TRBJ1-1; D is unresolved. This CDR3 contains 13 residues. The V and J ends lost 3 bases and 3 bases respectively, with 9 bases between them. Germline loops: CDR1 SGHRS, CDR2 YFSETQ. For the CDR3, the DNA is TGCGCCAGCAGCTACACAGAGGACACTGAAGCTTTCTTT. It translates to CASSYTEDTEAFF.

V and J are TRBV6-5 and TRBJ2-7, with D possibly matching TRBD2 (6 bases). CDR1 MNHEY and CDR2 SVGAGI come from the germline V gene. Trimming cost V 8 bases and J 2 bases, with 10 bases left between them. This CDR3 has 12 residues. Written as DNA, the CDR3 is TGTGCCAGCTCGGGGACTCCCTACGAGCAGTACTTC. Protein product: CASSGTPYEQYF.

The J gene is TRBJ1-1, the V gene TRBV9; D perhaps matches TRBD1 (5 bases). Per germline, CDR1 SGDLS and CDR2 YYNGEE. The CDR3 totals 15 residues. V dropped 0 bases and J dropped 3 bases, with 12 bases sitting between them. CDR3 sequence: CASSVADRPDTEAFF. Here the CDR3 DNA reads TGTGCCAGCAGCGTAGCTGACAGACCTGACACTGAAGCTTTCTTT.

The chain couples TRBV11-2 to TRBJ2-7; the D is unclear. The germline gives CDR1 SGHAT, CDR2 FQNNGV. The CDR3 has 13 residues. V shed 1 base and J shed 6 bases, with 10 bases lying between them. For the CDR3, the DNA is TGTGCCAGCAGCTTAGCGAGCACGCGCGAGCAGTACTTC. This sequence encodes CASSLASTREQYF.

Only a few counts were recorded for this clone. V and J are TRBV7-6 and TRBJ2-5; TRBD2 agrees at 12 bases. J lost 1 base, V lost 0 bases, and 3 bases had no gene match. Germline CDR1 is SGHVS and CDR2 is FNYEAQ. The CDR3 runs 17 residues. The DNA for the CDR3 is TGTGCCAGCAGCTTAGCTCTGGGACTAGCGGGCCAAGAGACCCAGTACTTC. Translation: CASSLALGLAGQETQYF.

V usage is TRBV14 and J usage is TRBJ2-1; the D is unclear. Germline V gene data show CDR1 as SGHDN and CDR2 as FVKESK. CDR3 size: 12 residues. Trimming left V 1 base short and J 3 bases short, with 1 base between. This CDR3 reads CASSQGYNEQFF. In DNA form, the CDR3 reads TGTGCCAGCAGCCAAGGCTACAATGAGCAGTTCTTC.

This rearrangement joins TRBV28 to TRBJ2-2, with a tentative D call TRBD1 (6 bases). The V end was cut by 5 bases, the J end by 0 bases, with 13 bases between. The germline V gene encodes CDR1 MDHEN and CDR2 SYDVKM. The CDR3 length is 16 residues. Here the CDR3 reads CASSPRQVANTGELFF. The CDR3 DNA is TGTGCCAGCAGTCCAAGACAGGTAGCGAACACCGGGGAGCTGTTTTTT.

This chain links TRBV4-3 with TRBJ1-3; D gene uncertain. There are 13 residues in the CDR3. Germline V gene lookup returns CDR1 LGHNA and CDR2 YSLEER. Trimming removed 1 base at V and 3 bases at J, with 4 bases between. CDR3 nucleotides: TGCGCCAGCAGCCAAGCAAATGGAAACACCATATATTTT. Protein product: CASSQANGNTIYF.

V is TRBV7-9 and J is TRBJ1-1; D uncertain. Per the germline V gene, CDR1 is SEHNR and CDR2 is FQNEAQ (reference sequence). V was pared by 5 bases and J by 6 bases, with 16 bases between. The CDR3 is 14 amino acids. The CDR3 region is CASSIPQEPSEAFF. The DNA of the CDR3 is TGTGCCAGCAGCATACCCCAGGAACCCTCTGAAGCTTTCTTT.

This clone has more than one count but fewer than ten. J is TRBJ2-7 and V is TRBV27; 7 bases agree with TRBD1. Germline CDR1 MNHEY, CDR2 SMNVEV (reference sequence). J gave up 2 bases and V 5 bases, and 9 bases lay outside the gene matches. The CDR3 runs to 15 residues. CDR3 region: CASSLQTGTAYEQYF. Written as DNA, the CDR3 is TGTGCCAGCAGTCTACAGACAGGGACCGCCTACGAGCAGTACTTC.

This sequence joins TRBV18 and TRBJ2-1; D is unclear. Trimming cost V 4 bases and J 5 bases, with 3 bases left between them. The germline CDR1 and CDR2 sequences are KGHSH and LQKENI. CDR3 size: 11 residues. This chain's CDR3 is CASSQDNEQFF. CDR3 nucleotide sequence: TGTGCCAGCTCACAGGACAATGAGCAGTTCTTC. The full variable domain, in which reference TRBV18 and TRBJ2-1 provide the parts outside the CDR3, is NAGVMQNPRHLVRRRGQEARLRCSPMKGHSHVYWYRQLPEEGLKFMVYLQKENIIDESGMPKERFSAEFPKEGPSILRIQQVVRGDSAAYFCASSQDNEQFFGPGTRLTVL.